This T cell receptor (beta chain) was captured in a study of T cell repertoires in ileal Crohn's disease. The CDR3 is 13 amino acids. Trimming at V came to 3 bases and at J to 14 bases, leaving 11 bases not matched to a gene. Germline CDR1 reads SGDLS; CDR2 reads YYNGEE. Repertoires were generated with immunoSEQ multiplex PCR, while TCRdb's copy carries only in-frame clones and drops some. The sample lists about 17,000 clones; 60% were seen once. Material for sequencing was ileal tissue. This clonotype was obtained from an adult with Crohn's disease. The V call is TRBV9, the J call TRBJ1-2; 9 positions match TRBD1. CDR3 amino acids: CASSAGTGYELTF. CDR3 coding DNA: TGTGCCAGCAGCGCCGGGACAGGGTACGAGTTAACCTTC. The variable domain in full, completed from reference TRBV9 and TRBJ1-2, reads DSGVTQTPKHLITATGQRVTLRCSPRSGDLSVYWYQQSLDQGLQFLIQYYNGEERAKGNILERFSAQQFPDLHSELNLSSLELGDSALYFCASSAGTGYELTFGSGTRLTVV.